These T cell receptor beta chains were read from a single sample in a study of T cell responses to AZD1222 COVID-19 vaccine. Sequencing used immunoSEQ multiplex PCR; TCRdb keeps in-frame clones, though not all of them. The sample records 140,000 to 150,000 clones, over 75% being singletons. The material sequenced was peripheral blood, taken on day 0 of AZD1222 vaccination. These receptors were taken from an adult in good health. Each CDR3 is given with its conserved first and last residue. D genes are given only for firm matches.

- TRBJ2-1 TRBV20-1 TGCAGTGCCCTGTGGGGCAATGAGCAGTTCTTC CSALWGNEQFF
TRBD1 TRBJ2-7 TRBV5-1 TGCGCCAGCAGCTTGACCGAACGACAGGGATCCTCCTACGAGCAGTACTTC CASSLTERQGSSYEQYF
TRBD1 TRBJ2-7 TRBV29-1 TGCAGCGTAGGGACAGTCTCCTACGAGCAGTACTTC CSVGTVSYEQYF
- TRBJ2-2 TRBV7-2 TGTGCCAGCAGCTTAGGGTTCGGGAGAGAGCTGTTTTTT CASSLGFGRELFF
- TRBJ1-3 TRBV19 TGTGCCAGTAGTATAGGCCAATTTCTCCTCTCTGGAAACACCATATATTTT CASSIGQFLLSGNTIYF
- TRBJ2-4 TRBV2 TGTGCCAGCAGTGACGAGTCCGACAGTCCCAAGTACTTC CASSDESDSPKYF
- TRBJ1-2 TRBV29-1 TGCAGCGTTGGACAGGCTCTCCTGTTGGATGGCTACACCTTC CSVGQALLLDGYTF
TRBD2 TRBJ2-7 TRBV6-1 TGTGCCAGCAGTGCGGCGGGAGGGCTATCACCGATCTACGAGCAGTACTTC CASSAAGGLSPIYEQYF
- TRBJ1-1 TRBV9 TGTGCCAGCAGCCCCCCTAGTTTGGGGCTGGGGACTGAAGCTTTCTTT CASSPPSLGLGTEAFF
- TRBJ1-2 TRBV4-2 TGTGCCAGCAACAAACCGGCAAACCTCGGGGGCTACACCTTC CASNKPANLGGYTF